This is a list of T cell receptor beta chains from one sample in a study of blood T cell repertoires in COVID-19. TCRdb keeps only in-frame clones here, not all; method: immunoSEQ multiplex PCR. The profile shows about 400,000 clones, roughly nine tenths of them singletons. The sample taken for sequencing was PBMCs or T cells enriched from blood (not recorded which). The receptors originated from a woman aged 25 to 39 who had recovered from COVID-19. CDR3s include the opening cysteine and the closing phenylalanine or tryptophan. The D gene is left open where the match is weak. Clone size is stated in some rows and not others, as once, few, many or a class when expanded.

D gene,clone size,V gene,J gene,CDR3 protein,CDR3 DNA
TRBD1,NA,TRBV19,TRBJ1-5,CASSTTGQGYQPQHF,TGTGCCAGTAGCACAACGGGACAGGGTTATCAGCCCCAGCATTTT
NA,NA,TRBV12-3/TRBV12-4,TRBJ2-7,CASSDPGAYEQYF,TGTGCCAGCAGTGACCCAGGGGCTTACGAGCAGTACTTC
NA,NA,TRBV18,TRBJ2-2,CASSPLWLVNTGELFF,TGTGCCAGCTCACCATTATGGCTAGTGAACACCGGGGAGCTGTTTTTT
NA,NA,TRBV11-3,TRBJ2-1,CASSLAGEGYNEQFF,TGTGCCAGCAGCTTAGCCGGGGAAGGCTACAATGAGCAGTTCTTC
NA,NA,TRBV15,TRBJ2-7,CATSSNYEQYF,TGTGCCACCAGCAGTAACTACGAGCAGTACTTC
TRBD1,NA,TRBV19,TRBJ1-2,CASSIQGQGNYGYTF,TGTGCCAGTAGTATTCAGGGACAGGGGAACTATGGCTACACCTTC
TRBD2,NA,TRBV19,TRBJ2-3,CASSTHYWGLAGSTDTQYF,TGTGCCAGTAGTACACATTACTGGGGACTAGCGGGCAGCACAGATACGCAGTATTTT
NA,NA,TRBV28,TRBJ1-2,CASSPSLTTPVHTF,TGTGCCAGCAGTCCAAGCTTAACCACGCCTGTCCACACCTTC
NA,NA,TRBV3-1/TRBV3-2,TRBJ2-7,CASSQDPGQAREQYF,TGTGCCAGCAGCCAAGATCCAGGGCAAGCACGCGAGCAGTACTTC
TRBD1,NA,TRBV5-1,TRBJ2-2,CASSRGQGRVFTGELFF,TGCGCCAGCAGCAGGGGACAGGGTAGAGTTTTCACCGGGGAGCTGTTTTTT
NA,NA,TRBV27,TRBJ1-1,CASRQGRTEAFF,TGTGCCAGCAGGCAGGGCCGGACTGAAGCTTTCTTT
NA,once,TRBV13,TRBJ1-5,CASSRGRNQPQHF,TGTGCCAGCAGCCGCGGGCGGAATCAGCCCCAGCATTTT
TRBD1,NA,TRBV11-3,TRBJ2-2,CASSPRQGAAGELFF,TGTGCCAGCAGCCCTAGACAGGGGGCCGCCGGGGAGCTGTTTTTT
TRBD2,NA,TRBV19,TRBJ2-3,CASSIVLAGADTQYF,TGTGCCAGTAGTATAGTACTAGCGGGGGCAGATACGCAGTATTTT
TRBD2,once,TRBV7-3,TRBJ2-3,CASGRGATDTQYF,TGTGCCAGTGGGCGGGGGGCCACAGATACGCAGTATTTT
NA,NA,TRBV2,TRBJ2-1,CASSIQSSYNEQFF,TGTGCCAGCAGTATACAGAGCTCCTACAATGAGCAGTTCTTC
TRBD1,NA,TRBV7-9,TRBJ2-7,CASRDRAYEQYF,TGTGCCAGCCGGGACAGGGCTTACGAGCAGTACTTC
NA,NA,TRBV6-5,TRBJ2-3,CASGRGTSTDTQYF,TGTGCCAGCGGTCGTGGGACTAGCACAGATACGCAGTATTTT
NA,NA,TRBV5-4,TRBJ2-5,CASSPPAGRQETQYF,TGTGCCAGCAGCCCTCCTGCCGGGAGACAAGAGACCCAGTACTTC
TRBD1,NA,TRBV5-1,TRBJ1-1,CASSSPIEGQGGTEAFF,TGCGCCAGCAGCTCCCCAATTGAAGGACAGGGGGGGACTGAAGCTTTCTTT
TRBD1,NA,TRBV24-1,TRBJ2-7,CATSDWGQVYGSYEQYF,TGTGCCACCAGTGATTGGGGACAGGTCTACGGCTCCTACGAGCAGTACTTC
NA,NA,TRBV15,TRBJ2-7,CATSRDSGLNEQYF,TGTGCCACCAGCAGAGATTCAGGGTTGAACGAGCAGTACTTC
TRBD1,NA,TRBV4-3,TRBJ2-7,CASSQGTGGVEQYF,TGCGCCAGCAGCCAGGGGACAGGGGGCGTCGAGCAGTACTTC
TRBD1,NA,TRBV5-6,TRBJ1-1,CASSLSQGANTEAFF,TGTGCCAGCAGCTTATCTCAGGGGGCGAACACTGAAGCTTTCTTT
NA,NA,TRBV6-5,TRBJ1-2,CASSISDSHNYGYTF,TGTGCCAGCAGTATCAGCGACAGCCACAACTATGGCTACACCTTC
NA,NA,TRBV25-1,TRBJ2-1,CASSEYWGGEQFF,TGTGCCAGCAGTGAATATTGGGGCGGTGAGCAGTTCTTC
TRBD1,NA,TRBV7-2,TRBJ1-3,CASSSPGQGTGNTIYF,TGTGCCAGCAGCTCGCCGGGACAGGGGACTGGAAACACCATATATTTT
NA,NA,TRBV5-5,TRBJ2-1,CASTPRAYNEQFF,TGTGCCAGCACCCCGCGGGCCTACAATGAGCAGTTCTTC
TRBD1,NA,TRBV6-6,TRBJ2-3,CASSYGGTGGDTQYF,TGTGCCAGCAGTTACGGGGGGACAGGAGGAGATACGCAGTATTTT
NA,NA,TRBV28,TRBJ1-1,CASRSPGPLEAFF,TGTGCCAGCAGGTCCCCAGGGCCCCTTGAAGCTTTCTTT
NA,NA,TRBV5-1,TRBJ1-3,CASSKDSAGNTIYF,TGCGCCAGCAGCAAGGACTCTGCTGGAAACACCATATATTTT
NA,once,TRBV10-3,TRBJ2-7,CATKETDPYEQYF,TGTGCCACTAAAGAGACAGATCCCTACGAGCAGTACTTC
NA,NA,TRBV2,TRBJ1-1,CASRLQVLNTEAFF,TGTGCCAGCAGGCTACAGGTCCTCAACACTGAAGCTTTCTTT